The clone carrying this TCR beta chain was observed a few times. This sample was taken from a study of blood T cell repertoires in COVID-19. The repertoire was sequenced with immunoSEQ multiplex PCR; TCRdb's copy has only in-frame clones and lacks some. The sample includes approximately 290,000 clones, under 85% of them seen just once. V lost 1 base, J lost 4 bases, and 16 bases lay in between. This CDR3 comprises 17 residues. The germline CDR1 and CDR2 sequences are LGHNA and YSLEER. The origin of this receptor is a human donor with COVID-19, enrolled during active disease. The donor label of this sample is uncertain. The gene calls are TRBV4-3 and TRBJ1-4, with D possibly matching TRBD1 (6 bases). The material sequenced was peripheral blood. CDR3 region: CASSQGVDSGINEKLFF. As DNA, the CDR3 is TGCGCCAGCAGCCAAGGGGTGGACAGTGGGATTAATGAAAAACTGTTTTTT.